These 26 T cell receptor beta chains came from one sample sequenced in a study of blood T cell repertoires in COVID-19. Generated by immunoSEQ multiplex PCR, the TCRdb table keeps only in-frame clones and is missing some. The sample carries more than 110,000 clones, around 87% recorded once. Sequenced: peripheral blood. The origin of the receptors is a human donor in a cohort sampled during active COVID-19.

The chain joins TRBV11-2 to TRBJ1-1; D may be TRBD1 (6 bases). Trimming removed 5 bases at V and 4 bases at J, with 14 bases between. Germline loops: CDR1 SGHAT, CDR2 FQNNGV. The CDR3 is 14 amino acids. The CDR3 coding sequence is TGTGCCAGCAGCGCTGACAGGTGGGTCACTGAAGCTTTCTTT. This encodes CASSADRWVTEAFF.

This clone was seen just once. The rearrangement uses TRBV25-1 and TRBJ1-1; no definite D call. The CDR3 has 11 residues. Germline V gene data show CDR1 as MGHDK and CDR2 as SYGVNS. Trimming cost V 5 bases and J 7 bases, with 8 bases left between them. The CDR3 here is CASSTQIEAFF. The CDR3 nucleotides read TGTGCCAGCAGTACCCAGATTGAAGCTTTCTTT. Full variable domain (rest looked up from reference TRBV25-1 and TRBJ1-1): EADIYQTPRYLVIGTGKKITLECSQTMGHDKMYWYQQDPGMELHLIHYSYGVNSTEKGDLSSESTVSRIRTEHFPLTLESARPSHTSQYLCASSTQIEAFFGQGTRLTVV.

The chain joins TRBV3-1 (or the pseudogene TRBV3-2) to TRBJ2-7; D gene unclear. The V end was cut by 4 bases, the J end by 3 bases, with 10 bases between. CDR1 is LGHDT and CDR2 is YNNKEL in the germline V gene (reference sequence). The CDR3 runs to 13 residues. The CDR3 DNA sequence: TGTGCCAGCAGCCTGACATTCCTCTACGAGCAGTACTTC. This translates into CASSLTFLYEQYF.

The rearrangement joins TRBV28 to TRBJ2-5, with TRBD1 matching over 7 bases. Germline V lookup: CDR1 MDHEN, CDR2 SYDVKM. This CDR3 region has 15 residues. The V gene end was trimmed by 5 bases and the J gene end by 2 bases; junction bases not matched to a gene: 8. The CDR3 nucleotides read TGTGCCAGCAGTGCGACAGGGTGGGGGCAAGAGACCCAGTACTTC. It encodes CASSATGWGQETQYF.

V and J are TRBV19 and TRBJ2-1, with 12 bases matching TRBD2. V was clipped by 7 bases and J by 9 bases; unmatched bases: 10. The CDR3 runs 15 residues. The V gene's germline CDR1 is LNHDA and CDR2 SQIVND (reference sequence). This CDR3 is CASILLAGGKGEQFF. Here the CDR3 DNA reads TGTGCCAGTATCCTACTAGCGGGAGGAAAGGGTGAGCAGTTCTTC.

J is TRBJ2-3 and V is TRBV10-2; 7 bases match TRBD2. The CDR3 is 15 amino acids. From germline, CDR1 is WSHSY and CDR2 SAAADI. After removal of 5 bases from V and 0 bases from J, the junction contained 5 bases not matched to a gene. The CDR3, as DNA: TGCGCCAGCAGTTCGGGAGGTGGGAGCACAGATACGCAGTATTTT. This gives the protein CASSSGGGSTDTQYF.

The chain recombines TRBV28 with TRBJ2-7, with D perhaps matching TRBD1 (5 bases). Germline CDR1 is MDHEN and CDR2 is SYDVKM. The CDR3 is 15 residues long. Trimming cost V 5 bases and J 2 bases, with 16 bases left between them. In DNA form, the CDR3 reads TGTGCCAGCAGTCCCCAAGTGGACAACACCTACGAGCAGTACTTC. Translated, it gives CASSPQVDNTYEQYF.

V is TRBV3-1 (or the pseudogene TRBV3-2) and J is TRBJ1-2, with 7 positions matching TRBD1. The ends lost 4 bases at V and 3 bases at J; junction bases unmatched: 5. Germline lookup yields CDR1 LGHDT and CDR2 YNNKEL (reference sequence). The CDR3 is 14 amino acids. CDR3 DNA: TGTGCCAGCAGCCGAGGGGGCGCAGACTATGGCTACACCTTC. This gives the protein CASSRGGADYGYTF.

Here the CDR3 reads CASSLEGTTYEQYF. DNA of the CDR3: TGTGCCAGCAGCTTAGAGGGGACAACGTACGAGCAGTACTTC. This chain connects TRBV7-6 to TRBJ2-7, with a weak D call TRBD1 (6 bases). The V gene lost 1 base and the J gene lost 4 bases, with 11 bases spanning the gap. The V gene's germline CDR1 is SGHVS and CDR2 FNYEAQ. CDR3 size: 14 residues.

The CDR3 is CASSLTLTGYRMNTEAFF. The CDR3 coding sequence is TGCGCCAGCAGCTTGACTTTAACAGGGTATAGGATGAACACTGAAGCTTTCTTT. J is TRBJ1-1 and V is TRBV5-1; maybe TRBD1 (6 bases). Germline CDR1 is SGHRS and CDR2 is YFSETQ. Deletions cut 1 base from V and 0 bases from J, with 19 bases between. The CDR3 totals 18 residues.

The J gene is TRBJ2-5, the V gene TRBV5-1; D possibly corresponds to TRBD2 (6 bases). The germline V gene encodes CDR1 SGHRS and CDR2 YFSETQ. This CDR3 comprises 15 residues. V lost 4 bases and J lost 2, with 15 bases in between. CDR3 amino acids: CASSPNGGRQETQYF. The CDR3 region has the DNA TGCGCCAGCAGCCCGAACGGGGGACGGCAAGAGACCCAGTACTTC.

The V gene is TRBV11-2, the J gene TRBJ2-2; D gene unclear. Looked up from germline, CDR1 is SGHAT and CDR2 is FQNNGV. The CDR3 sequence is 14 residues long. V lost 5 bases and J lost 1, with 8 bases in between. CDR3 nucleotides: TGTGCCAGCAGCAAAAGACAGAACACCGGGGAGCTGTTTTTT. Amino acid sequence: CASSKRQNTGELFF.

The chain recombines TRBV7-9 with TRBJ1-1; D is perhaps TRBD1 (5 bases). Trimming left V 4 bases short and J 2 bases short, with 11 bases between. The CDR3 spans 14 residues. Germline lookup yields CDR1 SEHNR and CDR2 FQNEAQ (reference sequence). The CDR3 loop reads CASSWRGPNTEAFF. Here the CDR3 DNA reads TGTGCCAGCAGCTGGAGGGGACCTAACACTGAAGCTTTCTTT.

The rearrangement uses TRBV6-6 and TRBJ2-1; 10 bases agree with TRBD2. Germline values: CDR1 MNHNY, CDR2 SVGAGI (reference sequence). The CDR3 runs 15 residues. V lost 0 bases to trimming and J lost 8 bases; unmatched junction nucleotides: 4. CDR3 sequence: CASSYSPSGSDEQFF. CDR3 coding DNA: TGTGCCAGCAGTTACTCCCCTAGCGGGAGCGATGAGCAGTTCTTC.

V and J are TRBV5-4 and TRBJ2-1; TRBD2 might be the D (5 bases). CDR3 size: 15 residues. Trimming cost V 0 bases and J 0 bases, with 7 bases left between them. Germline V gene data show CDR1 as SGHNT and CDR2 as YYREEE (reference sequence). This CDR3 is CASSLDRGSYNEQFF. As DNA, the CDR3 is TGTGCCAGCAGCTTGGATCGGGGCTCCTACAATGAGCAGTTCTTC.

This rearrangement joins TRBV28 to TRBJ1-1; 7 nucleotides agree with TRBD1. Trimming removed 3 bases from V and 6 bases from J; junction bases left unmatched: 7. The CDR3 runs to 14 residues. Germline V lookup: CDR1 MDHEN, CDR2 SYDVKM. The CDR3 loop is CASSFFLQGSEAFF. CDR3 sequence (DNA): TGTGCCAGCAGTTTCTTCCTACAGGGGTCTGAAGCTTTCTTT.

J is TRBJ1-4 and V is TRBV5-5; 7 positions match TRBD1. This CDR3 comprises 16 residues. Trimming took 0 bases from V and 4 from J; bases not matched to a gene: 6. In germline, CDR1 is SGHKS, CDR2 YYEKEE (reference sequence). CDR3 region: CASSLGQGGVNEKLFF. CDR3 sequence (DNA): TGTGCCAGCAGCTTGGGACAGGGTGGGGTTAATGAAAAACTGTTTTTT.

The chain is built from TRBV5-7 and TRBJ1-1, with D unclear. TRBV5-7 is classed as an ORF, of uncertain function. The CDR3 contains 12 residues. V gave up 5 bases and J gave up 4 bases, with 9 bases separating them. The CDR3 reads CASRLGGTEAFF. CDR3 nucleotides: TGTGCCAGCAGACTCGGCGGCACTGAAGCTTTCTTT.

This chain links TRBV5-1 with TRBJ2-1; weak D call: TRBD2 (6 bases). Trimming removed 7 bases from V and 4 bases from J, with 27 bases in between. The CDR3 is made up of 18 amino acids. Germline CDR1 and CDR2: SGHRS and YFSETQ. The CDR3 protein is CASGPGNGGSSTYNEQFF. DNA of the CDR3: TGCGCCAGCGGACCTGGCAATGGGGGGTCCTCGACTTACAATGAGCAGTTCTTC.

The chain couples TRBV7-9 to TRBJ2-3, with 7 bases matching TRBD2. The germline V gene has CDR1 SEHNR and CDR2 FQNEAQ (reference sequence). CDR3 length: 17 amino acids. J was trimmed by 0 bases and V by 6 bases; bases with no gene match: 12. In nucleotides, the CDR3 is TGTGCCAGCAGTAAAGGGCGGGGGAAGAGGAGCACAGATACGCAGTATTTT. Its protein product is CASSKGRGKRSTDTQYF.

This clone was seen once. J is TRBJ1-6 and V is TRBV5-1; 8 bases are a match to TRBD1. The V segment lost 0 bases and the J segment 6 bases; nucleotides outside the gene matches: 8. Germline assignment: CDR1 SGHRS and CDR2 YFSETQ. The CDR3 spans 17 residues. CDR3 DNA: TGCGCCAGCAGCTTGGACCAACCGGGACAGGCTAATTCACCCCTCCACTTT. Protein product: CASSLDQPGQANSPLHF.

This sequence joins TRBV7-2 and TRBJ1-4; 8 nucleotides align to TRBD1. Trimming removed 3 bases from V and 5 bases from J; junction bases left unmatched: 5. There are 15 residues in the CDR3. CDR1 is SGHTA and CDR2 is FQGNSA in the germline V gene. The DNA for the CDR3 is TGTGCCAGCAGCTTGGCAGGGGGCTTGAATGAAAAACTGTTTTTT. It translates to CASSLAGGLNEKLFF.

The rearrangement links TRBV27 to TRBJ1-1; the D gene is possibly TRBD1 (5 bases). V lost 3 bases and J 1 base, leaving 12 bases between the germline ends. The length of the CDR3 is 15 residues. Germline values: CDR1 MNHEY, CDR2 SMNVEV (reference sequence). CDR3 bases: TGTGCCAGCAGTTTGTCGGGACTTACGAACACTGAAGCTTTCTTT. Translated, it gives CASSLSGLTNTEAFF.

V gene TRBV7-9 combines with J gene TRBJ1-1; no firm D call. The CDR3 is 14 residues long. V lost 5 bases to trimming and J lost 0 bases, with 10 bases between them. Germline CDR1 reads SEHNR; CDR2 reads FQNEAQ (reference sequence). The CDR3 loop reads CASSQQILNTEAFF. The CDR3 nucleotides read TGTGCCAGCAGCCAACAAATATTGAACACTGAAGCTTTCTTT. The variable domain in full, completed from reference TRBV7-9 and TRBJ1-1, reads DTGVSQNPRHKITKRGQNVTFRCDPISEHNRLYWYRQTLGQGPEFLTYFQNEAQLEKSRLLSDRFSAERPKGSFSTLEIQRTEQGDSAMYLCASSQQILNTEAFFGQGTRLTVV.

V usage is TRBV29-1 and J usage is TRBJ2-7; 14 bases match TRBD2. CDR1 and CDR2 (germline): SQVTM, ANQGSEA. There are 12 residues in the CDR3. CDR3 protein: CSVFPGTSGGLV. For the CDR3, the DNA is TGCAGCGTATTCCCCGGGACTAGCGGGGGTCTGGTC.

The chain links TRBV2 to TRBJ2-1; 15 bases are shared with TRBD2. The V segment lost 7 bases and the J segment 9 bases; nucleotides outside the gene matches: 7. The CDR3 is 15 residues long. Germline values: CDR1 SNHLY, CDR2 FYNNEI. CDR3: CASIRWTSGGGEQFF. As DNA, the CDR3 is TGTGCCAGCATTCGTTGGACTAGCGGGGGGGGTGAGCAGTTCTTC.